Listed below are T cell receptor beta chains from one sample, sequenced in a study of chemoradiotherapy in HPV16-positive cancers. Here immunoSEQ multiplex PCR was the method, and the copy in TCRdb shows in-frame clones only, minus some. Of over 30,000 clones in the sample, around 80% were seen once. Here the sequenced sample was blood, taken from a patient who underwent chemoradiotherapy. These TCRs come from a human donor with HPV-associated anogenital cancer. Each CDR3 is given with its conserved first and last residue. D genes are given only for firm matches. The size entry is marked missing in some rows and otherwise reads once, few, many or a size class.

>16|TRBV4-1|TRBJ1-1|few|NA
CASSHPRDTARTEAFF
TGCGCCAGCAGCCACCCTAGGGACACCGCGCGGACTGAAGCTTTCTTT
>15|TRBV7-2|TRBJ1-5|NA|NA
CASSGYGGSNQPQHF
TGTGCCAGCAGCGGATACGGCGGGAGCAATCAGCCCCAGCATTTT
>12|TRBV28|TRBJ1-1|NA|NA
CASRQEGTEAFF
TGTGCCAGCCGTCAAGAGGGAACTGAAGCTTTCTTT
>15|TRBV29-1|TRBJ1-4|NA|NA
CSAAGVGRGNEKLFF
TGCAGCGCCGCAGGGGTTGGGAGAGGTAATGAAAAACTGTTTTTT
>13|TRBV25-1|TRBJ1-5|NA|NA
CASSEHGNQPQHF
TGTGCCAGCAGTGAACATGGCAATCAGCCCCAGCATTTT
>16|TRBV7-3|TRBJ2-1|few|TRBD1
CASSLKPGQPNNEQFF
TGTGCCAGCAGCTTAAAACCGGGACAGCCTAACAATGAGCAGTTCTTC
>14|TRBV6-6|TRBJ2-3|NA|TRBD2
CASSPSGGTDTQYF
TGTGCCAGCAGCCCGAGCGGGGGCACAGATACGCAGTATTTT
>14|TRBV5-1|TRBJ1-5|NA|NA
CASRGGRGVQPQHF
TGCGCCAGCCGGGGGGGGCGAGGGGTTCAGCCCCAGCATTTT
>13|TRBV5-1|TRBJ1-1|NA|NA
CASSLTINTEAFF
TGCGCCAGCAGCTTAACGATCAACACTGAAGCTTTCTTT
>13|TRBV5-8|TRBJ2-7|NA|NA
CASSLTNGYEQYF
TGTGCCAGCAGCTTGACTAACGGCTACGAGCAGTACTTC